This TCR beta chain was identified in a study of neurological immune-mediated disorders. Findings of the study overall: As far as clinical or MRI features were concerned, none was associated with the multiple sclerosis repertoire cluster.

The cDNA was synthesized by 5'RACE incorporating 10-nucleotide random UMIs. Via MiXCR, TCRdb re-called the 5' RACE reads, giving one row per CDR3 protein. This sample yields 45,000 or so distinct CDR3 sequences, of which 3% to 3.5% are seen a single time; about 16% belongs to the top ten. This clonotype was seen ten or more times. Its specificity is unknown. CDR3 length: 10 amino acids. Germline CDR1 and CDR2: MNHNS and SASEGT. The V end lost 7 bases, the J end lost 9 bases, and 9 bases lay between the germline ends. Sequences were obtained from PBMCs. The clonotype was recovered from a woman aged 45-59 years with multiple sclerosis. The chain couples TRBV6-1 to TRBJ1-2; D ambiguous. CDR3 DNA sequence: TGTGCCAGCACCGACCTCAGCTACACCTTC. This sequence encodes CASTDLSYTF.